The 13 T cell receptor beta chains reported below all come from one sample, sequenced in a study of blood T cell repertoires in COVID-19. The table came from immunoSEQ multiplex PCR; TCRdb's copy has only in-frame clones and leaves some out. The data hold 240,000 or so clones, with roughly 86% observed a single time. The sequencing input was peripheral blood. These receptors originate from an older man with acute or convalescent COVID-19.

J is TRBJ1-1 and V is TRBV19; D possibly corresponds to TRBD1 (6 bases). Germline assignment: CDR1 LNHDA and CDR2 SQIVND (reference sequence). Trimming removed 2 bases from V and 8 bases from J, with 12 bases in between. The CDR3 is 13 amino acids. The CDR3 DNA is TGTGCCAGTAGTATAATACAGGGCTCGGAAGCTTTCTTT. Its protein product is CASSIIQGSEAFF.

V usage is TRBV5-1 and J usage is TRBJ1-1; D possibly corresponds to TRBD1 (5 bases). The CDR3 runs 15 residues. The V gene's germline CDR1 is SGHRS and CDR2 YFSETQ. Trimming cost V 0 bases and J 8 bases, with 17 bases left between them. The CDR3 sequence is CASSLAGLPGEEAFF. The CDR3 nucleotides are TGCGCCAGCAGCTTGGCGGGACTCCCAGGTGAGGAAGCTTTCTTT.

This clone was seen a handful of times. This rearrangement joins TRBV5-1 to TRBJ1-2; the D is unclear. V gave up 6 bases and J gave up 0 bases, with 12 bases separating them. This CDR3 has 14 amino acids. Germline V gene data show CDR1 as SGHRS and CDR2 as YFSETQ. This CDR3 reads CASKAEYSNYGYTF. The CDR3 DNA reads TGCGCCAGCAAGGCGGAATACTCTAACTATGGCTACACCTTC.

This chain joins TRBV19 and TRBJ2-7; TRBD2 matches 11 bases. The V and J ends lost 7 bases and 2 bases, in that order; junction bases with no gene match: 7. This CDR3 comprises 15 residues. CDR1 is LNHDA and CDR2 is SQIVND in the germline V gene (reference sequence). Written as DNA, the CDR3 is TGTGCCAGTAACCCCGGGACTAGCGGCGCCTACGAGCAGTACTTC. Protein: CASNPGTSGAYEQYF.

The chain employs TRBV29-1 and TRBJ2-3, with D maybe TRBD1 (5 bases). The CDR3 totals 13 residues. The V and J ends lost 4 bases and 1 base respectively, with 9 bases between them. Germline CDR1 SQVTM, CDR2 ANQGSEA. The DNA for the CDR3 is TGCAGCGTTGCAGGGTATCGCACAGATACGCAGTATTTT. Protein: CSVAGYRTDTQYF.

The V and J genes are TRBV3-1 (or the pseudogene TRBV3-2) and TRBJ1-2; 7 bases line up with TRBD1. The CDR3 consists of 14 residues. With V trimmed by 4 bases and J by 0 bases, 2 bases remained unmatched. Germline assignment: CDR1 LGHDT and CDR2 YNNKEL (reference sequence). The CDR3 nucleotides are TGTGCCAGCAGCCCGGGACAGTCTAACTATGGCTACACCTTC. It encodes CASSPGQSNYGYTF.

This chain connects TRBV4-3 to TRBJ2-1; 10 nucleotides agree with TRBD2. Germline CDR1 and CDR2: LGHNA and YSLEER. This CDR3 region has 15 residues. J lost 7 bases, V lost 2 bases, and 5 bases had no gene match. The CDR3 protein is CASSQSSGGANEQFF. For the CDR3, the DNA is TGCGCCAGCAGCCAATCCAGCGGGGGGGCTAATGAGCAGTTCTTC.

The chain joins TRBV5-4 to TRBJ2-3; 7 bases are a match to TRBD2. Germline CDR1 and CDR2: SGHNT and YYREEE (reference sequence). The CDR3 contains 16 residues. The junction had 12 bases not matched to a gene; V was cut back by 3 bases and J by 5 bases. The CDR3 spells CASSSRLAKAGDTQYF. DNA for the CDR3: TGTGCCAGCAGCTCGCGACTAGCCAAAGCAGGAGATACGCAGTATTTT.

The chain combines TRBV5-5 with TRBJ2-7, with D perhaps matching TRBD2 (5 bases). CDR3 length: 13 residues. Per germline, CDR1 SGHKS and CDR2 YYEKEE (reference sequence). The germline V and J ends were trimmed by 3 bases and 6 bases, with 13 bases remaining between them. In DNA, the CDR3 is TGTGCCAGCAGCTACCGAGAGGGCCTCGAGCAGTACTTC. Translation gives CASSYREGLEQYF.

The V call is TRBV6-2 or TRBV6-3, the J call TRBJ1-1; 7 bases align to TRBD1. CDR1 MNHEY and CDR2 SVGEGT come from the germline V gene. The CDR3 loop spans 17 amino acids. J lost 0 bases, V lost 2 bases, and 9 bases had no gene match. As DNA, the CDR3 is TGTGCCAGCAGTTACCGGGCAGGGGGATTCATGAACACTGAAGCTTTCTTT. As protein: CASSYRAGGFMNTEAFF.

The chain has TRBV3-1 (or the pseudogene TRBV3-2) and TRBJ1-2; the D gene is possibly TRBD1 (5 bases). Germline-derived CDR1 and CDR2 are LGHDT and YNNKEL (reference sequence). CDR3 length: 13 amino acids. V lost 1 base, J lost 8 bases, and 11 bases lay in between. The CDR3 nucleotides read TGTGCCAGCAGCCAAGTGACAGTGGGAGGCTACACCTTC. Protein sequence: CASSQVTVGGYTF.

This clone has more than one count but fewer than ten. This chain connects TRBV2 to TRBJ2-1; D might be TRBD1 (6 bases). V was shortened by 8 bases and J by 4 bases, with 18 bases between the two germline ends. The germline V gene has CDR1 SNHLY and CDR2 FYNNEI. This CDR3 is built from 15 residues. CDR3: CASRVDRSHYNEQFF. For the CDR3, the DNA is TGTGCCAGCCGAGTGGACAGAAGCCATTACAATGAGCAGTTCTTC.

The chain links TRBV29-1 to TRBJ1-1; TRBD1 matches at 9 bases. The CDR3 spans 14 residues. Germline-derived CDR1 and CDR2 are SQVTM and ANQGSEA. Trimming removed 6 bases from V and 10 bases from J; junction bases left unmatched: 15. In DNA form, the CDR3 reads TGCAGCGTCCGCGTGCCCGGGACAGGGAATGTAGCTTTCTTT. Residues: CSVRVPGTGNVAFF.